This passage covers 32 T cell receptor beta chains from one sample sequenced in a study of beta chain features in type 1 diabetes. Antigen specificity for these receptors is unknown. Study-wide points: TCRB CDR3s from Type 1 diabetes patients were moderately but significantly shorter in all four CD4+ subsets.

All of the isolated RNA was reverse transcribed, so expressed TCRB transcripts were sequenced. Clones were read by immunoSEQ multiplex PCR, and TCRdb kept only the in-frame ones, dropping some. The sample records hundreds of thousands of clones, 15% being singletons. Sample: naive CD4+ T cells from blood. Source of these receptors: a man aged 18 to 35 with type 1 diabetes.

This clone has only a few counts. J is TRBJ2-3 and V is TRBV5-1; D remains unclear. Germline loops: CDR1 SGHRS, CDR2 YFSETQ. Trimming removed 0 bases at V and 1 base at J, with 6 bases between. The CDR3 extends over 14 amino acids. CDR3 residues: CASSLELRTDTQYF. CDR3 DNA sequence: TGCGCCAGCAGCTTGGAACTCCGCACAGATACGCAGTATTTT.

A few counts support this clone. The chain is built from TRBV7-9 and TRBJ2-7; possible D gene TRBD1, 6 bases. The germline V and J ends were trimmed by 11 bases and 4 bases, with 15 bases remaining between them. The CDR3 spans 12 residues. Per the germline V gene, CDR1 is SEHNR and CDR2 is FQNEAQ (reference sequence). CDR3 in amino acids: CAGSRGGYEQYF. The CDR3 DNA sequence: TGTGCCGGGTCACGAGGGGGTTACGAGCAGTACTTC.

V is TRBV28 and J is TRBJ2-2; D gene uncertain. The CDR3 is made up of 13 amino acids. Trimming removed 4 bases at V and 8 bases at J, with 11 bases between. Per the germline V gene, CDR1 is MDHEN and CDR2 is SYDVKM. CDR3: CASSYQVSGELFF. The DNA for the CDR3 is TGTGCCAGCAGTTATCAGGTGTCTGGGGAGCTGTTTTTT. Supplemented by reference TRBV28 and TRBJ2-2, the full variable domain reads DVKVTQSSRYLVKRTGEKVFLECVQDMDHENMFWYRQDPGLGLRLIYFSYDVKMKEKGDIPEGYSVSREKKERFSLILESASTNQTSMYLCASSYQVSGELFFGEGSRLTVL.

In this sample, this clone turned up a few times. This chain links TRBV7-2 with TRBJ2-3; 7 nucleotides line up with TRBD2. Unmatched junction bases numbered 7, after V lost 5 bases and J lost 2 bases. CDR1 and CDR2 from the germline V gene are SGHTA and FQGNSA. The CDR3 runs to 15 residues. CDR3 bases: TGTGCCAGCAGCCGTCTAGCGGTATTCACAGATACGCAGTATTTT. Protein sequence: CASSRLAVFTDTQYF.

The chain links TRBV28 to TRBJ2-7; D is unclear. Germline loops: CDR1 MDHEN, CDR2 SYDVKM. CDR3 size: 12 residues. The V and J ends lost 2 bases and 7 bases respectively, with 9 bases between them. CDR3 region: CASSLLVREQYF. In DNA, the CDR3 is TGTGCCAGCAGTTTACTGGTTCGGGAGCAGTACTTC.

This clone was picked up a small number of times. The V gene is TRBV5-6, the J gene TRBJ2-7, with 9 positions matching TRBD1. V shed 4 bases, J shed 0 bases, and the junction held 2 bases outside the gene matches. The CDR3 runs 14 residues. The germline gives CDR1 SGHDT, CDR2 YYEEEE. Here the CDR3 DNA reads TGTGCCAGCAGCCAGACAGGGGGCTCCTACGAGCAGTACTTC. Translating gives CASSQTGGSYEQYF.

V is TRBV23-1 and J is TRBJ1-3; no clear D. TRBV23-1 is known as an ORF, though its function is uncertain. V shed 4 bases and J shed 0 bases, with 13 bases lying between them. The CDR3 has 16 residues. The CDR3 sequence: CASSRQGLFSGNTIYF. CDR3 DNA: TGCGCCAGCAGTCGGCAAGGACTTTTCTCTGGAAACACCATATATTTT.

The chain employs TRBV28 and TRBJ2-1; D possibly corresponds to TRBD2 (6 bases). The V and J ends lost 7 bases and 9 bases respectively, with 19 bases between them. The CDR3 consists of 14 residues. Germline CDR1 and CDR2: MDHEN and SYDVKM. The CDR3 DNA reads as TGTGCCAGCAACGGGACTCCCCGGGCGGGTGAGCAGTTCTTC. It yields the protein CASNGTPRAGEQFF.

The rearrangement links TRBV28 to TRBJ1-2, with a tentative D call TRBD1 (5 bases). Germline V gene sequence: CDR1 MDHEN, CDR2 SYDVKM. The CDR3 is 15 residues long. V was shortened by 5 bases and J by 7 bases, with 20 bases between the two germline ends. CDR3: CASSGVAGRRRGYTF. Written as DNA, the CDR3 is TGTGCCAGCAGTGGGGTGGCAGGGCGAAGGCGTGGCTACACCTTC.

This clone was counted a few times. Written as DNA, the CDR3 is TGTGCCAGCAGTTACGGACAGTACCAAGAGACCCAGTACTTC. It yields the protein CASSYGQYQETQYF. The rearrangement joins TRBV2 to TRBJ2-5; D perhaps matches TRBD1 (6 bases). The CDR3 covers 14 residues. CDR1 and CDR2 (germline): SNHLY, FYNNEI. V was pared by 5 bases and J by 0 bases, with 10 bases between.

The gene calls are TRBV5-1 and TRBJ1-1; 9 bases are a match to TRBD1. Unmatched junction bases numbered 3, after V lost 0 bases and J lost 3 bases. CDR1 and CDR2 (germline): SGHRS, YFSETQ. This CDR3 spans 15 amino acids. CDR3 nucleotides: TGCGCCAGCAGCTTGGCCGGGACAGGGTACACTGAAGCTTTCTTT. It yields the protein CASSLAGTGYTEAFF.

This clone was counted only a few times. V and J are TRBV2 and TRBJ2-3, with D perhaps matching TRBD2 (5 bases). This CDR3 region has 11 residues. Deletions cut 7 bases from V and 6 bases from J, with 8 bases between. CDR1 and CDR2 from the germline V gene are SNHLY and FYNNEI. The CDR3 DNA sequence: TGTGCCAGCATGAGGGAGGATACGCAGTATTTT. It translates to CASMREDTQYF.

The chain uses TRBV5-1 and TRBJ1-4; D not certain. CDR3 size: 15 residues. V was clipped by 4 bases and J by 1 base, with 11 bases between them. Germline CDR1 SGHRS, CDR2 YFSETQ. CDR3 loop: CASSRRPGTNEKLFF. As DNA, the CDR3 is TGCGCCAGCAGCCGACGACCGGGAACTAATGAAAAACTGTTTTTT.

In regard to this clone: Other nucleotide sequences in the sample specify the same CDR3. J is TRBJ2-5 and V is TRBV4-3, with D possibly matching TRBD2 (6 bases). CDR3 length: 15 residues. The germline CDR1 and CDR2 sequences are LGHNA and YSLEER. V was trimmed by 0 bases and J by 5 bases, leaving 13 bases between them. CDR3 sequence (DNA): TGCGCCAGCAGCCAAGATGGGCGGGAAGGGGAGACCCAGTACTTC. This codes for CASSQDGREGETQYF.

In this sample, this clone turned up a few times. The chain has TRBV7-9 and TRBJ2-7; D perhaps matches TRBD2 (5 bases). The CDR3 runs to 13 residues. Per germline, CDR1 SEHNR and CDR2 FQNEAQ (reference sequence). V was pared by 3 bases and J by 4 bases, with 10 bases between. The CDR3 loop reads CASSFYGEYEQYF. The CDR3 nucleotides are TGTGCCAGCAGCTTCTACGGGGAATACGAGCAGTACTTC.

Of note for this clone: In the same sample, other DNA sequences code for this CDR3. This rearrangement joins TRBV28 to TRBJ2-3; possibly TRBD2 for D (5 bases). The CDR3 has 13 residues. Germline V gene lookup returns CDR1 MDHEN and CDR2 SYDVKM. Trimming removed 2 bases from V and 3 bases from J, with 6 bases in between. The CDR3 DNA follows: TGTGCCAGCAGTTTACCGGGAACAGATACGCAGTATTTT. Amino acids: CASSLPGTDTQYF.

This clone has only a few counts. The chain recombines TRBV28 with TRBJ2-7; D call uncertain. V lost 3 bases and J lost 7, with 10 bases in between. The CDR3 is 12 residues long. From germline, CDR1 is MDHEN and CDR2 SYDVKM. The CDR3 here is CASSFRSREQYF. The DNA of the CDR3 is TGTGCCAGCAGTTTTCGTTCGAGGGAGCAGTACTTC.

The chain has TRBV4-2 and TRBJ1-1; D gene unclear. The CDR3 consists of 14 residues. V was pared by 1 base and J by 5 bases, with 11 bases between. CDR1 LGHNA and CDR2 YNFKEQ come from the germline V gene. DNA for the CDR3: TGTGCCAGCAGCCAAGGAGGGCCCAAGACTGAAGCTTTCTTT. This codes for CASSQGGPKTEAFF.

This clone was detected a few times. The rearrangement joins TRBV18 to TRBJ2-5; TRBD2 might be the D (5 bases). CDR3 length: 13 amino acids. V was clipped by 8 bases and J by 2 bases, with 12 bases between them. The germline V gene has CDR1 KGHSH and CDR2 LQKENI. CDR3 coding DNA: TGTGCCAGCCCCTCAGCGGCGCAAGAGACCCAGTACTTC. Translated, it gives CASPSAAQETQYF.

This chain uses TRBV5-1 with TRBJ2-5, with 8 bases lining up with TRBD2. Germline trimming cut 4 bases from V and 4 bases from J; bases unmatched to any gene: 6. CDR3 length: 14 residues. CDR1 and CDR2 (germline): SGHRS, YFSETQ. The CDR3 spells CASSAPGGGETQYF. The DNA for the CDR3 is TGCGCCAGCAGCGCTCCCGGGGGGGGAGAGACCCAGTACTTC.

The rearrangement uses TRBV18 and TRBJ1-5; possibly TRBD1 for D (6 bases). Trimming removed 0 bases from V and 4 bases from J, with 10 bases in between. This CDR3 spans 15 amino acids. From germline, CDR1 is KGHSH and CDR2 LQKENI. This CDR3 reads CASSPPGTRNQPQHF. The CDR3 coding sequence is TGTGCCAGCTCACCACCGGGGACAAGAAATCAGCCCCAGCATTTT.

The J gene is TRBJ2-1, the V gene TRBV9; D may be TRBD2 (6 bases). There are 16 residues in the CDR3. Trimming shortened V by 4 bases and J by 0 bases, and 14 bases separated the two germline ends. Germline CDR1 SGDLS, CDR2 YYNGEE. The CDR3 protein is CASSRTGVSSYNEQFF. CDR3 in DNA: TGTGCCAGCAGCAGAACGGGGGTGAGCTCCTACAATGAGCAGTTCTTC.

The rearrangement links TRBV7-9 to TRBJ1-1; TRBD1 is a possible D gene (5 bases). Per the germline V gene, CDR1 is SEHNR and CDR2 is FQNEAQ (reference sequence). This CDR3 comprises 14 residues. The ends were cut back, 3 bases at V and 1 base at J, with 9 bases in the middle. CDR3 DNA sequence: TGTGCCAGCAGCTTCCTCGACAGGAACACTGAAGCTTTCTTT. Translating gives CASSFLDRNTEAFF.

This clone turned up a few times. The J gene is TRBJ1-3, the V gene TRBV6-4, with 9 bases lining up with TRBD1. This CDR3 is built from 15 residues. The germline CDR1 and CDR2 sequences are MRHNA and SNTAGT. The V and J ends lost 3 bases and 7 bases, in that order; junction bases with no gene match: 7. CDR3 region: CASSEGTGFRNTIYF. CDR3 nucleotide sequence: TGTGCCAGCAGTGAAGGGACAGGGTTTCGGAACACCATATATTTT.

V gene TRBV5-1 combines with J gene TRBJ2-3, with TRBD1 as a possible D gene (5 bases). CDR1 and CDR2 (germline): SGHRS, YFSETQ. Trimming pared 2 bases from V and 2 bases from J, leaving 12 bases between. The CDR3 contains 15 residues. The CDR3 reads CASSLGHYSTDTQYF. In nucleotides, the CDR3 is TGCGCCAGCAGCTTAGGACATTATTCCACAGATACGCAGTATTTT.

Only a few counts were recorded for this clone. V usage is TRBV30 and J usage is TRBJ2-3; 10 positions match TRBD1. The germline V gene encodes CDR1 GTSNPN and CDR2 SVGIG (reference sequence). The CDR3 extends over 15 amino acids. The trim removed 5 bases at V and 3 bases at J, leaving 8 bases unmatched. CDR3 bases: TGTGCCTGGGCGACAGGGGGCTTGGGGACAGATACGCAGTATTTT. As protein: CAWATGGLGTDTQYF. Together with reference TRBV30 and TRBJ2-3, the CDR3 gives the full variable domain: SQTIHQWPATLVQPVGSPLSLECTVEGTSNPNLYWYRQAAGRGLQLLFYSVGIGQISSEVPQNLSASRPQDRQFILSSKKLLLSDSGFYLCAWATGGLGTDTQYFGPGTRLTVL.

A word on this clone: Other DNA sequences in the same sample also yield this CDR3. The chain joins TRBV6-5 to TRBJ1-2; D gene uncertain. V lost 4 bases, J lost 4 bases, and 7 bases lay in between. The CDR3 is 12 amino acids. The germline CDR1 and CDR2 sequences are MNHEY and SVGAGI. CDR3 nucleotide sequence: TGTGCCAGCAGTTCAGGTGTCTATGGCTACACCTTC. This codes for CASSSGVYGYTF.

The genes are TRBV4-2 and TRBJ2-3; 11 nucleotides align to TRBD1. The ends lost 4 bases at V and 2 bases at J; junction bases unmatched: 5. Germline assignment: CDR1 LGHNA and CDR2 YNFKEQ. This CDR3 has 16 amino acids. The CDR3 sequence: CASSPRDRGITDTQYF. CDR3 DNA: TGTGCCAGCAGCCCTCGGGACAGGGGGATCACAGATACGCAGTATTTT.

This clone has just a few counts. In the same sample, other DNA sequences code for this CDR3. V usage is TRBV28 and J usage is TRBJ1-1; 7 nucleotides match TRBD1. With V trimmed by 4 bases and J by 1 base, 6 bases remained unmatched. Germline V lookup: CDR1 MDHEN, CDR2 SYDVKM. The CDR3 is 15 amino acids. Here the CDR3 DNA reads TGTGCCAGCAGTTCGCCGGGACAGAAGAACACTGAAGCTTTCTTT. This gives the protein CASSSPGQKNTEAFF.

The V call is TRBV11-1, the J call TRBJ2-7, with D perhaps TRBD2 (5 bases). The germline V gene has CDR1 SGHAT and CDR2 FQDESV (reference sequence). This CDR3 has 14 amino acids. The V end lost 5 bases, the J end lost 6 bases, and 17 bases lay between the germline ends. The CDR3: CASSPGLIQVEQYF. CDR3 in DNA: TGTGCCAGCAGCCCAGGACTTATTCAGGTCGAGCAGTACTTC.

This clone showed up just a few times. The chain carries TRBV30 and TRBJ1-2; D unresolved. Trimming shortened V by 2 bases and J by 7 bases, and 8 bases separated the two germline ends. CDR1 and CDR2 (germline): GTSNPN, SVGIG (reference sequence). The CDR3 sequence is 11 residues long. For the CDR3, the DNA is TGTGCCTGGAGTACCCCGGGTGGCTACACCTTC. This translates into CAWSTPGGYTF.

V gene TRBV19 combines with J gene TRBJ2-1; perhaps TRBD2 as D (5 bases). The CDR3 length is 15 residues. V lost 11 bases and J 5 bases, leaving 22 bases between the germline ends. Germline CDR1 and CDR2: LNHDA and SQIVND (reference sequence). The CDR3, as DNA: TGTGCCTCCTCCGCCGGGATCTATCTAAACAATGAGCAGTTCTTC. This codes for CASSAGIYLNNEQFF.